The sequence of this T cell receptor (beta chain) was determined in a study of T cells in Graves' hyperthyroidism and ophthalmopathy. The junction had 6 bases not matched to a gene; V was cut back by 5 bases and J by 2 bases. Germline CDR1 and CDR2: LNHDA and SQIVND (reference sequence). The CDR3 loop spans 14 amino acids. It was RNA transcripts that yielded the amplified TCR beta CDR3 regions. The study used the HTBI primer set for a first-round RT-PCR of the TCR CDR3. TCRdb ran MiXCR on the multiplex PCR reads and lists one entry per CDR3 protein. Altogether 500,000 or so distinct CDR3 sequences are present, roughly a sixth being singletons, with the ten largest covering approximately 15%. The sample holds a few counts of this clonotype.

This TCR was sampled from a woman between 18 and 30 years old with Graves' ophthalmopathy. This chain uses TRBV19 with TRBJ2-7, with 7 bases lining up with TRBD1. Material: blood. The chain's CDR3 is CASSSAGTAYEQYF. CDR3 nucleotide sequence: TGTGCCAGTAGTTCCGCTGGGACAGCCTACGAGCAGTACTTC. The full variable domain, its missing parts supplied by reference TRBV19 and TRBJ2-7, is DGGITQSPKYLFRKEGQNVTLSCEQNLNHDAMYWYRQDPGQGLRLIYYSQIVNDFQKGDIAEGYSVSREKKESFPLTVTSAQKNPTAFYLCASSSAGTAYEQYFGPGTRLTVT.